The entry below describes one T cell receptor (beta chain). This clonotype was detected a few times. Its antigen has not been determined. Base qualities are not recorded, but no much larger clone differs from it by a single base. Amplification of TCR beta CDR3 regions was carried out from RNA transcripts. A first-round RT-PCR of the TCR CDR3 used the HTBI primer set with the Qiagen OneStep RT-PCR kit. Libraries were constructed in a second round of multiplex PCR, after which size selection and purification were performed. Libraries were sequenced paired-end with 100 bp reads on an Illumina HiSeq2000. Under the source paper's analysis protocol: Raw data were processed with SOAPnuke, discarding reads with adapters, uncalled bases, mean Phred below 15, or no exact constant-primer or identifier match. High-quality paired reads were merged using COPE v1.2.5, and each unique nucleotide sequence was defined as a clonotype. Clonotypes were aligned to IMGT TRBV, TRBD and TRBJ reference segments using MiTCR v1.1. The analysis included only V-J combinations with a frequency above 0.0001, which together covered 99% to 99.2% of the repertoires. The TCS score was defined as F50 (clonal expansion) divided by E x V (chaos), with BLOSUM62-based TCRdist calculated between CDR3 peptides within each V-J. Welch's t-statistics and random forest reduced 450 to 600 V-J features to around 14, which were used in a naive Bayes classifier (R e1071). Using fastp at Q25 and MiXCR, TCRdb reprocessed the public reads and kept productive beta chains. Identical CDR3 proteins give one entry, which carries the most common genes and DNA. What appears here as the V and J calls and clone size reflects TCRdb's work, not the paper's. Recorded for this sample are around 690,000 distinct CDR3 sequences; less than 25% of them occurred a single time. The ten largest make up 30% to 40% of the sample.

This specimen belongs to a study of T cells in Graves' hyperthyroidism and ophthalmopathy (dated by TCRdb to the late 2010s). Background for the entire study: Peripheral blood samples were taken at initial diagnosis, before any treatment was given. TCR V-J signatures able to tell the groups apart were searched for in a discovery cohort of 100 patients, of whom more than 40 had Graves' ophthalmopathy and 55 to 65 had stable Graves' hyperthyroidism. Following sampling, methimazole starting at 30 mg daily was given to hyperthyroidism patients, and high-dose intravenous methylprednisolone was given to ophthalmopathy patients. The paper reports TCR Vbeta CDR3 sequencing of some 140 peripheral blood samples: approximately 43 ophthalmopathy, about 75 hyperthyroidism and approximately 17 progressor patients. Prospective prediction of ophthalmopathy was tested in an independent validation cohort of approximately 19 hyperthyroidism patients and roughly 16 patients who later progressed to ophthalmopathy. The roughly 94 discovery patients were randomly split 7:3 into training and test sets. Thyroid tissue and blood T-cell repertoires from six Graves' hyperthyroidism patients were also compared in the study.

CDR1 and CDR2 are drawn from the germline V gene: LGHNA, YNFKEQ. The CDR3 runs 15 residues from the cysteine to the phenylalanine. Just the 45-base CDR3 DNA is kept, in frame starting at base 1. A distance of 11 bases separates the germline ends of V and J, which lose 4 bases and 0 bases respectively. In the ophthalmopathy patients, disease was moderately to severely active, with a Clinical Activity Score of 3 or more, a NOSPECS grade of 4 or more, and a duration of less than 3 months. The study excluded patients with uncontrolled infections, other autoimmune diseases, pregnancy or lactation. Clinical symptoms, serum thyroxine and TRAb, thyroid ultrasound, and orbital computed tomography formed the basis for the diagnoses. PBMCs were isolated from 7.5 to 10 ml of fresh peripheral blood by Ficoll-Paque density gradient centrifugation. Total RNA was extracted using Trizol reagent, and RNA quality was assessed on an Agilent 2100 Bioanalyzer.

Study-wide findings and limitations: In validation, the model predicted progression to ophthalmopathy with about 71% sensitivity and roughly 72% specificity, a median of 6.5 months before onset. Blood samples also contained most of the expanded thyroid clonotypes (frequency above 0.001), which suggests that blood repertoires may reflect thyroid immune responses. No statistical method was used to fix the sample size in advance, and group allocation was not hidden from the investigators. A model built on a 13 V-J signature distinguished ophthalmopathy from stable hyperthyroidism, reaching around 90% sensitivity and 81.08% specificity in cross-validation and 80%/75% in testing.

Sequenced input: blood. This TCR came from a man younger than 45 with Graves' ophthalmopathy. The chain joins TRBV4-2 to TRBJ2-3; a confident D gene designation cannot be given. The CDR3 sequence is CASSPRSSSTDTQYF. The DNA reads TGTGCCAGCAGCCCTCGGTCGTCTAGCACAGATACGCAGTATTTT.